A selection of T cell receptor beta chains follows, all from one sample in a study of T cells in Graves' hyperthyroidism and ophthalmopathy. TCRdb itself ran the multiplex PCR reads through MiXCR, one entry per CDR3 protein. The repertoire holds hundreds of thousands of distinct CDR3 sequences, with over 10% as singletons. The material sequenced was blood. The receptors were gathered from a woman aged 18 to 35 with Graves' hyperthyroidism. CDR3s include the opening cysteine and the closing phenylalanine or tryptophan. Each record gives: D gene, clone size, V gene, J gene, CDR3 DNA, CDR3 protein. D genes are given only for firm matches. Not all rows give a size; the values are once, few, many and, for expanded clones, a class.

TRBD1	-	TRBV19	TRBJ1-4	TGTGCCAGTAGTATCGGACAGGGGGCGAATGAAAAACTGTTTTTT	CASSIGQGANEKLFF
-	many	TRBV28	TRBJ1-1	TGTGCCAGCAGTATTGATGGGGGGGCTGAAGCTTTCTTT	CASSIDGGAEAFF
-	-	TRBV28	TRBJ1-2	TGTGCCAGCAGGGGGGGGTCGAACACCGGGACAACAGGCAGCTACACCTTC	CASRGGSNTGTTGSYTF
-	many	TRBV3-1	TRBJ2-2	TGTGCCAGCAGCCTTAACCCGGGCCTGAACACCGGGGAGCTGTTTTTT	CASSLNPGLNTGELFF
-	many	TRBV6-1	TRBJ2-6	TGTGCCAGCACCCAGCAGGGCTCTGGGGCCAACGTCCTGACTTTC	CASTQQGSGANVLTF
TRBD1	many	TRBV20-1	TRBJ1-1	TGCAGTGCCAGCACAGGGGACGCTGAAGCTTTCTTT	CSASTGDAEAFF
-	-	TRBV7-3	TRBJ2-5	TGTGCCAGCAGCTATGGCTCCCAAGAGACCCAGTACTTC	CASSYGSQETQYF
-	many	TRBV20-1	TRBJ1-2	TGCAGCGGGTCAGGATGGGGCGCTGGCTACACCTTC	CSGSGWGAGYTF
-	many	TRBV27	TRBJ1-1	TGTGCCAGCAGTACAGGGAGCACTGAAGCTTTCTTT	CASSTGSTEAFF
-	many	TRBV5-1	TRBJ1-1	TGCGCCAGCAGCGGGGGACACAGGAACACTGAAGCTTTCTTT	CASSGGHRNTEAFF
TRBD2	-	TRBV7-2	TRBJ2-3	TGTGCCAGCAGCCCGCGGGCGGGGCGGGGGTTTACAGATACGCAGTATTTT	CASSPRAGRGFTDTQYF
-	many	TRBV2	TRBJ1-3	TGTGCCAGCAGGGCAAAGGTCGGATGGGCTGGAAACACCATATATTTT	CASRAKVGWAGNTIYF
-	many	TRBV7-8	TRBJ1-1	TGTGCCAGCAGCTCCCTTGGGGTTGGGGGCACTGAAGCTTTCTTT	CASSSLGVGGTEAFF
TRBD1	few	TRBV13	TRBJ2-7	TGTGCCAGCAGTGGACAGGGTGCGGGGGAGCAGTACTTC	CASSGQGAGEQYF
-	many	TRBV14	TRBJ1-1	TGTGCCAGCAGCCAAGGATTTGATGAAGCTTTCTTT	CASSQGFDEAFF
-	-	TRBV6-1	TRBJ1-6	TGTGCCAGCAGCCTAGGGCGGATTCTCTTCTCACCCCTCCACTTT	CASSLGRILFSPLHF
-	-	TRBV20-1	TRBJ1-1	TGCAGTGCGGCAGTCGGGGGCATAAGGAACACTGAAGCTTTCTTT	CSAAVGGIRNTEAFF
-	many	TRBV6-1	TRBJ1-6	TGTGCCAGCACCACCGGGACCTGGGGGGTTTCACCCCTCCACTTT	CASTTGTWGVSPLHF
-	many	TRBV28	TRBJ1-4	TGTGCCAGCAGGGGGACGGCTGCAACTAATGAAAAACTGTTTTTT	CASRGTAATNEKLFF
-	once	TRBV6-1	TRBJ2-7	TGTGCCAGCAGTGAACTCCGGGACCCCTACGAGCAGTACTTC	CASSELRDPYEQYF
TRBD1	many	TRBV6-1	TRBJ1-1	TGTGCCAGCAGTCGGGACAGGGTGGCATCGAAAGCTTTCTTT	CASSRDRVASKAFF
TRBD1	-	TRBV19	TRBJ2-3	TGTGCCAGTAGCTACGGGACAGCCGCTAGCACAGATACGCAGTATTTT	CASSYGTAASTDTQYF
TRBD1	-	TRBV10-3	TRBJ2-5	TGTGCCACCGGGACCGGGACAGATAAAGAGACCCAGTACTTC	CATGTGTDKETQYF
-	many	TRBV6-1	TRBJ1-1	TGTGCCAGCAGTGAAGGGTGGGCAGGCCGCTCCGATGCTTTCTTT	CASSEGWAGRSDAFF
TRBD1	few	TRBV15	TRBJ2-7	TGTGCCACCAGCAGAGGCGGACAGGGGTCCTACGAGCAGTACTTC	CATSRGGQGSYEQYF
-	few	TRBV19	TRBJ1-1	TGTGCCAGCGGACATTTGAACACTGAAGCTTTCTTT	CASGHLNTEAFF
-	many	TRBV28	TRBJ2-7	TGTGCCAGCAGTTCAGTAGGGGGGGGGACTGGCGAGCAGTACTTC	CASSSVGGGTGEQYF
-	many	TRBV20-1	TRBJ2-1	TGCAGTGCTAGTCGCCCCAAGGGGGGAGTATACAATGAGCAGTTCTTC	CSASRPKGGVYNEQFF
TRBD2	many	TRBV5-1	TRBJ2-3	TGCGCCAGCAGAGCGGGAGGAGCTAGCACAGATACGCAGTATTTT	CASRAGGASTDTQYF
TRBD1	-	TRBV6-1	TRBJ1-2	TGTGCCAGCAGCCCAAACCGGGACAGGGGGAACTATGGCTACACCTTC	CASSPNRDRGNYGYTF
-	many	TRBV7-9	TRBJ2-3	TGTGCCAGCACCCCAGGACCAACGAGCACAGATACGCAGTATTTT	CASTPGPTSTDTQYF
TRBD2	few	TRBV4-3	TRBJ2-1	TGCGCCAGCAGCGTGGGACTAGCGGAGGTCAATGAGCAGTTCTTC	CASSVGLAEVNEQFF
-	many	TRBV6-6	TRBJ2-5	TGTGCCAGCAGTTACTCGAATTCCGTCGGGCAAGAGACCCAGTACTTC	CASSYSNSVGQETQYF
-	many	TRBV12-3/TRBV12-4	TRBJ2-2	TGTGCCAGCAGTAACGTCGCGTCCACCGGGGAGCTGTTTTTT	CASSNVASTGELFF
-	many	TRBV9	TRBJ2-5	TGTGCCAGCAGCGGGGGGGGGGCCGGGGAGACCCAGTACTTC	CASSGGGAGETQYF
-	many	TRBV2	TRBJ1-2	TGTGCCAGCCCAACGATGGAGGGGCCTAACTATGGCTACACCTTC	CASPTMEGPNYGYTF
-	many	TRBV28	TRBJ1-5	TGTGCCACTGCTAGGGGTCTCACCCCCAATCAGCCCCAGCATTTT	CATARGLTPNQPQHF
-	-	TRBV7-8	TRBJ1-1	TGTGCCAGCATCCTACAGGGGAACACTGAAGCTTTCTTT	CASILQGNTEAFF
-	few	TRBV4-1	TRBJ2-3	TGCGCCAGCAGCCAAGATGAGGCCCTTAGCACAGATACGCAGTATTTT	CASSQDEALSTDTQYF
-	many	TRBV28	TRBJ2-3	TGTGCCAGCAGTTTCACGGGTTCCCGAACAGATACGCAGTATTTT	CASSFTGSRTDTQYF
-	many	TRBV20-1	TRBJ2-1	TGCAGTGCTAGAGATCTGAGGGGAAAGGGGGGTGAGCAGTTCTTC	CSARDLRGKGGEQFF
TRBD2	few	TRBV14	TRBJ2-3	TGTGCCAGCAGCAGCGGGGCTTCAGGGAAATTCGGCACAGATACGCAGTATTTT	CASSSGASGKFGTDTQYF
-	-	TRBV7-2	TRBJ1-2	TGTGCCAGCAGCTCACCGAGGGCCGACAAGCTATATGGCTACACCTTC	CASSSPRADKLYGYTF